The present T cell receptor beta chain was sequenced within a study of T cell repertoires in cytomegalovirus infection. CDR3 length equals 15 residues. Looked up from germline, CDR1 is ENHRY and CDR2 is SYGVKD. The junction had 6 bases not matched to a gene; V was cut back by 7 bases and J by 0 bases. Each CDR3 protein gets one entry after TCRdb re-called the reads with MiXCR. The table lists 740,000 or so distinct CDR3 sequences, 35% of them singletons, with about 2.8% in the top ten. This clonotype has a single count. The chain combines TRBV10-3 with TRBJ1-3; 7 bases are a match to TRBD1. Sample: PBMCs. The origin of this receptor is a human donor in good health (CMV status not recorded). Some clones in this sample may be carry-over from other donors' samples. The CDR3 nucleotides read TGTGCCATCACCCCTGGGACAGCCTCTGGAAACACCATATATTTT. It yields the protein CAITPGTASGNTIYF.